The clone carrying this T cell receptor (beta chain) was observed at least ten times. MiXCR, run by TCRdb on the 5' RACE reads, gives a single entry per CDR3 protein. The data hold approximately 45,000 distinct CDR3 sequences, with roughly 6% observed a single time. The data were obtained in a study of early T cells in non-severe SARS-CoV-2 infection. The origin of this receptor is an adult who was a healthcare worker with PCR-confirmed SARS-CoV-2 infection or an uninfected control (not recorded which). Material: whole blood.

This chain's CDR3 is CASCDEEGPSSYEQYF. The CDR3 DNA is TGTGCCAGTTGCGATGAGGAGGGGCCTTCTTCCTACGAGCAGTACTTC. V gene TRBV16 combines with J gene TRBJ2-7; weak D call: TRBD2 (6 bases). V dropped 9 bases and J dropped 1 base, with 22 bases sitting between them. CDR3 length: 16 residues. Germline V gene data show CDR1 as KGHSY and CDR2 as FQNENV.